This T cell receptor (beta chain) was found in a study of blood T cell repertoires in COVID-19. Sequencing was performed with immunoSEQ multiplex PCR; in TCRdb, only in-frame clones are kept and a portion is missing. The sample lists some 270,000 clones, about 88% occurring once. CDR1 LNHDA and CDR2 SQIVND come from the germline V gene (reference sequence). V shed 8 bases, J shed 4 bases, and the junction held 9 bases outside the gene matches. This CDR3 has 15 amino acids. The rearrangement uses TRBV19 and TRBJ2-5; 11 bases match TRBD2. The sample comprised peripheral blood. The source is a woman in her 40s who had recovered from COVID-19. CDR3 loop: CASHPPLAGGETQYF. DNA for the CDR3: TGTGCCAGTCACCCCCCTCTAGCGGGAGGAGAGACCCAGTACTTC.